This paragraph reports one TCR beta chain. V was pared by 0 bases and J by 4 bases, with 8 bases of the junction left unmatched. This CDR3 is built from 17 residues. Germline V gene sequence: CDR1 LGHNA, CDR2 YSLEER. This record comes from a study of blood T cell repertoires in COVID-19. Data came from immunoSEQ multiplex PCR; TCRdb stores just in-frame clones and leaves some out. Among some 240,000 clones, 80% to 90% were seen once, and the ten largest hold 4.1%. The sample was PBMCs or T cells enriched from blood (not recorded which). The V call is TRBV4-3, the J call TRBJ2-1; 8 nucleotides line up with TRBD2. The clonotype comes from a man in his thirties or forties with acute COVID-19. For the CDR3, the DNA is TGCGCCAGCAGCCAAGATACTAGCGGCGGTGGATACAATGAGCAGTTCTTC. Protein sequence: CASSQDTSGGGYNEQFF.